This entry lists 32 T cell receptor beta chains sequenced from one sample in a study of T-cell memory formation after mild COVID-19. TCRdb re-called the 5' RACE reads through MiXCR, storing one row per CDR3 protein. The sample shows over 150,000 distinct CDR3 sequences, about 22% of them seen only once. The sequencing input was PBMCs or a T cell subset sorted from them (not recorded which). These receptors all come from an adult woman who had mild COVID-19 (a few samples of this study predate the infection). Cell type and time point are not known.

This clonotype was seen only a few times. DNA of the CDR3: TGTGCCAGCAGCTTAGGGGTAGCCAACAATGAGCAGTTCTTC. Translating gives CASSLGVANNEQFF. The J gene is TRBJ2-1, the V gene TRBV7-9; D call uncertain. The CDR3 covers 14 residues. Trimming left V 1 base short and J 5 bases short, with 9 bases between. Per the germline V gene, CDR1 is SEHNR and CDR2 is FQNEAQ (reference sequence). Based on the CDR3 plus reference TRBV7-9 and TRBJ2-1, the full variable domain is DTGVSQNPRHKITKRGQNVTFRCDPISEHNRLYWYRQTLGQGPEFLTYFQNEAQLEKSRLLSDRFSAERPKGSFSTLEIQRTEQGDSAMYLCASSLGVANNEQFFGPGTRLTVL.

CDR3 nucleotides: TGCAGTGCTAGCGGTCAGTTGGGGGCTCATACGCAGTATTTT. Translating gives CSASGQLGAHTQYF. The chain uses TRBV20-1 and TRBJ2-3; D possibly corresponds to TRBD1 (6 bases). The CDR3 consists of 14 residues. Germline assignment: CDR1 DFQATT and CDR2 SNEGSKA (reference sequence). The V gene lost 3 bases and the J gene lost 7 bases, with 17 bases spanning the gap.

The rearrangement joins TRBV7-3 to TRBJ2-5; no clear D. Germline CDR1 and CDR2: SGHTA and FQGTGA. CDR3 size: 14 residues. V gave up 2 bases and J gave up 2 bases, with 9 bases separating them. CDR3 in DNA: TGTGCCAGCAGCTTACAGGTCGGGCAAGAGACCCAGTACTTC. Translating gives CASSLQVGQETQYF.

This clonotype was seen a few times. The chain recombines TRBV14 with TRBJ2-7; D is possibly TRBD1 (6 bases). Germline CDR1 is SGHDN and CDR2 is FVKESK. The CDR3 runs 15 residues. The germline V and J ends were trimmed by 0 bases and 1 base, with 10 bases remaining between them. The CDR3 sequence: CASSQEAGQSYEQYF. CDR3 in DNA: TGTGCCAGCAGCCAAGAGGCAGGACAGTCCTACGAGCAGTACTTC.

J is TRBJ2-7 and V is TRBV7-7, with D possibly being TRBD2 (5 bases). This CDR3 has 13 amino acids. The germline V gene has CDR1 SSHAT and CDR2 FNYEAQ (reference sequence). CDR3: CASAVAFAYEQYF. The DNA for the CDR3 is TGTGCTAGCGCGGTCGCCTTTGCCTACGAGCAGTACTTC.

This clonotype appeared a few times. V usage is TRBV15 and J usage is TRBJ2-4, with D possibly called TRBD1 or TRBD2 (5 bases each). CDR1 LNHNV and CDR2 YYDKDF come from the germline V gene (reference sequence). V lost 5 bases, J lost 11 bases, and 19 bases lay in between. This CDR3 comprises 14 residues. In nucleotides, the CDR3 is TGTGCCACCAGCGGGGGACCGCCAAAAACATTTCAGTACTTC. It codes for CATSGGPPKTFQYF.

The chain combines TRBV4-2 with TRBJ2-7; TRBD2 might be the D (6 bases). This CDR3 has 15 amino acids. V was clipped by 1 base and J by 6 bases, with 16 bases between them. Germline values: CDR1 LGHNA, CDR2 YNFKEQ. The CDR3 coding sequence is TGTGCCAGCAGCCAAGGTACTACGGGAGCCCGCGAGCAGTACTTC. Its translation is CASSQGTTGAREQYF.

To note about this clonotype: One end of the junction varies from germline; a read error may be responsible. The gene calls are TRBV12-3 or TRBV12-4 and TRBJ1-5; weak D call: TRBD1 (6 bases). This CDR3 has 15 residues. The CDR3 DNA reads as TGTGACAGCGGTGTGGCGGGGGCGGGCAATCAGCCCCAGCATTTT. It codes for CDSGVAGAGNQPQHF.

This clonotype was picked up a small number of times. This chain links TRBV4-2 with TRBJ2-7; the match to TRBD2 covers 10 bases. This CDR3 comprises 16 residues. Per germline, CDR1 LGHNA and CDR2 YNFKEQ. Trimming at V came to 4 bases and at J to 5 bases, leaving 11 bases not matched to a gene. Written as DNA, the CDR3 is TGTGCCAGCAGCCCGCCCCGGCTAGCGGGAGAGAACGAGCAGTACTTC. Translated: CASSPPRLAGENEQYF.

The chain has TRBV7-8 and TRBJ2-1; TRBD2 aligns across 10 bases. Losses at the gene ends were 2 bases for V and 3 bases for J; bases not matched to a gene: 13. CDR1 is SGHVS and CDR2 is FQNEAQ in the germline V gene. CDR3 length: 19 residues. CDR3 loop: CASSLRLAGVKGDYNEQFF. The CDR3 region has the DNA TGTGCCAGCAGCTTAAGGCTAGCGGGAGTAAAGGGGGACTACAATGAGCAGTTCTTC.

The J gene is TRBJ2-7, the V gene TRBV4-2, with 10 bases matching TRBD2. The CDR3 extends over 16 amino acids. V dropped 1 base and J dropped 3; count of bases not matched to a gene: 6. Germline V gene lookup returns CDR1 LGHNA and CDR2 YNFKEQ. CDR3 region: CASSQGSSGGVYEQYF. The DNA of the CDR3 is TGTGCCAGCAGCCAAGGCAGCAGCGGGGGGGTCTACGAGCAGTACTTC.

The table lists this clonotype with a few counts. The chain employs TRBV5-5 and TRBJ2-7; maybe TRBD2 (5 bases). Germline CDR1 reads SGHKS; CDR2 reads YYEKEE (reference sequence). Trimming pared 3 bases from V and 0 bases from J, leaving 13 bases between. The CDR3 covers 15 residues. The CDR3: CASSSVPGNSYEQYF. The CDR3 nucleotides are TGTGCCAGCAGCTCCGTACCGGGGAACTCCTACGAGCAGTACTTC.

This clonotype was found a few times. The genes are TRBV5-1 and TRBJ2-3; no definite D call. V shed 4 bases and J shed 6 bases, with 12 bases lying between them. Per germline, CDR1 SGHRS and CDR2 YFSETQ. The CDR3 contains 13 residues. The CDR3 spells CASSPTARDTQYF. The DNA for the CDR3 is TGCGCCAGCAGCCCGACCGCCAGGGATACGCAGTATTTT.

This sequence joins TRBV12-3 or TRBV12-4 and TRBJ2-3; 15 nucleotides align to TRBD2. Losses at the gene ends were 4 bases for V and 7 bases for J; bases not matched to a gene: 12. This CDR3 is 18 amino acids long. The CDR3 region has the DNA TGTGCCAGCAGTTATCCGGGACTAGCGGGAGGACCCGGAAATACGCAGTATTTT. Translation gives CASSYPGLAGGPGNTQYF.

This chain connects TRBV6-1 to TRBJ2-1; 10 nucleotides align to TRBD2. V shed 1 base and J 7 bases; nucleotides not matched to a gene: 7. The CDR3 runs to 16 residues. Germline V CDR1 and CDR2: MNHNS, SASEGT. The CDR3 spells CASSEVLAGESNEQFF. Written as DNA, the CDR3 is TGTGCCAGCAGTGAAGTTCTAGCGGGAGAGTCAAATGAGCAGTTCTTC.

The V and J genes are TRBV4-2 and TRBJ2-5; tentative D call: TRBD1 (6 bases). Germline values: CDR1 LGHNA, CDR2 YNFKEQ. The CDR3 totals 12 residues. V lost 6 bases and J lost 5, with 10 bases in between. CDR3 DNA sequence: TGTGCCAGCAGTGACAGGAGGGAGACCCAGTACTTC. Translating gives CASSDRRETQYF.

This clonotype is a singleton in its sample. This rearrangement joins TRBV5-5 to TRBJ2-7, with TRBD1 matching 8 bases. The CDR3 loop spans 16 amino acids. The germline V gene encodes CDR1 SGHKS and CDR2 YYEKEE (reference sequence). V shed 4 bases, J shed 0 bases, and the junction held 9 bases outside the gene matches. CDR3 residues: CASSPGDRQRSYEQYF. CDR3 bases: TGTGCCAGCAGCCCGGGGGACAGGCAACGCTCCTACGAGCAGTACTTC.

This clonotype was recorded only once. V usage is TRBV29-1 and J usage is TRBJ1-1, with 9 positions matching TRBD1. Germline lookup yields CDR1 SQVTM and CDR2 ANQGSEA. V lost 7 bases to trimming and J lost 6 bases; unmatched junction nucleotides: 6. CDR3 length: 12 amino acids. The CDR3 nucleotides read TGCAGCGGAATGGGACAGGGCCCTGAAGCTTTCTTT. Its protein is CSGMGQGPEAFF.

As DNA, the CDR3 is TGTGCCAGCAGCCCCCCGAGCGGGAGGGACCAAGAGACCCAGTACTTC. Its translation: CASSPPSGRDQETQYF. This rearrangement joins TRBV13 to TRBJ2-5, with 10 positions matching TRBD2. Per germline, CDR1 PRHDT and CDR2 FYEKMQ (reference sequence). This CDR3 comprises 16 residues. V lost 5 bases and J lost 0; bases outside the gene matches: 6.

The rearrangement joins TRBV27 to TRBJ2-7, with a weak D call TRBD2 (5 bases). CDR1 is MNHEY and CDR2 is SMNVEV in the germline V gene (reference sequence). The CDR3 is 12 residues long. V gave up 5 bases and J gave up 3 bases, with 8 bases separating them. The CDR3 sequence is CASSTRGYEQYF. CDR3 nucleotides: TGTGCCAGCAGTACCCGGGGCTACGAGCAGTACTTC.

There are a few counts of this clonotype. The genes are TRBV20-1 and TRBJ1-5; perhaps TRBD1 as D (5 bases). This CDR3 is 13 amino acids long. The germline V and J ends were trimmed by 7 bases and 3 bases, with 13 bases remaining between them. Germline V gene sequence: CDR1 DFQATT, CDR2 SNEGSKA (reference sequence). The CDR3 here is CSVPDKSNQPQHF. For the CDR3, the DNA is TGCAGTGTTCCGGACAAATCCAATCAGCCCCAGCATTTT.

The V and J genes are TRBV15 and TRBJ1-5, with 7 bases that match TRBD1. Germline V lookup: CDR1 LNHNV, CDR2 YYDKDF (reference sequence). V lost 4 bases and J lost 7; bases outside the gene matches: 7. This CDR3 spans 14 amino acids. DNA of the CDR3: TGTGCCACCAGCATCCGACAGGGTCGGCAGCCCCAGCATTTT. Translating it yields CATSIRQGRQPQHF. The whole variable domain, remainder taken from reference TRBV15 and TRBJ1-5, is DAMVIQNPRYQVTQFGKPVTLSCSQTLNHNVMYWYQQKSSQAPKLLFHYYDKDFNNEADTPDNFQSRRPNTSFCFLDIRSPGLGDTAMYLCATSIRQGRQPQHFGDGTRLSIL.

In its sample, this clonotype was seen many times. CDR3 in amino acids: CASSPGTSGGDYNEQFF. The DNA of the CDR3 is TGTGCCAGCAGCCCTGGGACTAGCGGGGGGGACTACAATGAGCAGTTCTTC. The gene calls are TRBV13 and TRBJ2-1; 16 bases agree with TRBD2. CDR1 and CDR2 from the germline V gene are PRHDT and FYEKMQ (reference sequence). With 5 bases clipped from V and 3 bases from J, the junction kept 4 bases outside the gene matches. The CDR3 length is 17 residues.

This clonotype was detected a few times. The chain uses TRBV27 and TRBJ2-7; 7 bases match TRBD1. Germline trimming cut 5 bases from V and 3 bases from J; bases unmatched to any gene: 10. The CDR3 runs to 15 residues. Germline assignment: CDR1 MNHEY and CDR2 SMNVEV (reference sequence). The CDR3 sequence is CASSTQDRIRYEQYF. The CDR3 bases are TGTGCCAGCAGTACGCAGGACAGGATCCGCTACGAGCAGTACTTC.

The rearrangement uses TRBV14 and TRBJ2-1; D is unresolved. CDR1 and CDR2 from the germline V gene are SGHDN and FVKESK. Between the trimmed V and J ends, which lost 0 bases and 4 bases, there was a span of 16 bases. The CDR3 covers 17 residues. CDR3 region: CASSQEIGWELYNEQFF. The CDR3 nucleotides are TGTGCCAGCAGCCAAGAAATAGGCTGGGAACTGTACAATGAGCAGTTCTTC.

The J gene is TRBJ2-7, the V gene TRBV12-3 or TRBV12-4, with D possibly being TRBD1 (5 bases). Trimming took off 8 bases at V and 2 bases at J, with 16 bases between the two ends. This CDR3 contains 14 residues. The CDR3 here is CASGPYTGAYEQYF. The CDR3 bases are TGTGCCAGCGGACCGTACACAGGAGCCTACGAGCAGTACTTC.

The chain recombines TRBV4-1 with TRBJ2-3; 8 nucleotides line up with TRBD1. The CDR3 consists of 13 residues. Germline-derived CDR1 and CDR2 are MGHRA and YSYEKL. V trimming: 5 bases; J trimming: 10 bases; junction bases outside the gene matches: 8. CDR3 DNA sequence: TGCGCCAGCAGCTTCGGACAGGGAGCGGCGCAGTATTTT. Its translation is CASSFGQGAAQYF.

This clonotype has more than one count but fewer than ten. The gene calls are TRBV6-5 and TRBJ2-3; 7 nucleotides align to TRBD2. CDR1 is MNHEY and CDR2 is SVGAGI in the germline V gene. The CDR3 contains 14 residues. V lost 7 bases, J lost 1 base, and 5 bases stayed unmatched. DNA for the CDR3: TGTGCCAGCATCGGCGGGGGACGCACAGATACGCAGTATTTT. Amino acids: CASIGGGRTDTQYF.

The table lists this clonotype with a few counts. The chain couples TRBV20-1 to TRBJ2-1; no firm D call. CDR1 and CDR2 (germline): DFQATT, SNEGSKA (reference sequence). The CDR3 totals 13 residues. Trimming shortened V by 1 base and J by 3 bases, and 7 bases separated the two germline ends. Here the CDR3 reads CSARAWDYNEQFF. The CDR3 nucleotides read TGCAGTGCTAGAGCTTGGGACTACAATGAGCAGTTCTTC.

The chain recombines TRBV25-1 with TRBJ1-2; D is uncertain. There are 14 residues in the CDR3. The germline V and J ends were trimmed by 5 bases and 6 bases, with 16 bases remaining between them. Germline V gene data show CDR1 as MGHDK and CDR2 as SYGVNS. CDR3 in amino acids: CASSYGLGKNGYTF. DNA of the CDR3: TGTGCCAGCAGTTATGGGTTGGGGAAAAATGGCTACACCTTC.

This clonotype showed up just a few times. The CDR3 nucleotides read TGTGCCAGCAGCCAAGAAATGACAGGGAGGTCGAGGACCCAGTACTTC. Amino acids: CASSQEMTGRSRTQYF. The chain uses TRBV3-1 and TRBJ2-5; tentative D call: TRBD1 (7 bases). This CDR3 comprises 16 residues. V shed 0 bases and J shed 7 bases, with 18 bases lying between them. Germline V gives CDR1 LGHDT, CDR2 YNNKEL (reference sequence).

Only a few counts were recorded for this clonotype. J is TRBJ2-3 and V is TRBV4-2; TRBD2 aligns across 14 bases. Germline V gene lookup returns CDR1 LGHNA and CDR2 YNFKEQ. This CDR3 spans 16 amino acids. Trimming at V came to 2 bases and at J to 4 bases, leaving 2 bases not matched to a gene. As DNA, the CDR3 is TGTGCCAGCAGCCAAAGACTAGCGGGAGGGGCAGATACGCAGTATTTT. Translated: CASSQRLAGGADTQYF.